These 15 T cell receptor beta chains were all obtained from the same sample, sequenced in a study of T cell repertoires and HLA-DP antigens. Profiling relied on immunoSEQ multiplex PCR, and the TCRdb table lists in-frame clones only, not all of them. The sample carries around 100,000 clones, 80% to 95% recorded once. No antigens are known for them. Material for sequencing was CD4+ T cells from PBMCs. The receptors originated from a woman under 30 in good health and CMV-seronegative.

The V call is TRBV7-9, the J call TRBJ1-3, with D maybe TRBD1 (5 bases). Germline V gene data show CDR1 as SEHNR and CDR2 as FQNEAQ (reference sequence). The CDR3 runs 17 residues. Trimming pared 3 bases from V and 5 bases from J, leaving 20 bases between. The CDR3 DNA sequence: TGTGCCAGCAGCTTTTTCAGGGAGGAACGCCGAAGAAACACCATATATTTT. As protein: CASSFFREERRRNTIYF.

The V call is TRBV6-1, the J call TRBJ1-2; the D is unclear. The CDR3 totals 16 residues. With 4 bases removed from V and 3 bases from J, the gap between germline ends came to 18 bases. Germline V gene lookup returns CDR1 MNHNS and CDR2 SASEGT. This CDR3 is CASSALSGRQDYGYTF. CDR3 in DNA: TGTGCCAGCAGTGCCCTATCAGGACGGCAGGACTATGGCTACACCTTC.

This clone turned up a few times. The J gene is TRBJ2-1, the V gene TRBV27; 8 bases agree with TRBD1. With V trimmed by 4 bases and J by 4 bases, 9 bases remained unmatched. Germline-derived CDR1 and CDR2 are MNHEY and SMNVEV (reference sequence). This CDR3 has 16 residues. The CDR3 loop is CASSSSTGGSYNEQFF. The CDR3 nucleotides are TGTGCCAGCAGTTCCTCAACAGGGGGATCTTACAATGAGCAGTTCTTC.

The chain is built from TRBV6-5 and TRBJ2-3; possibly TRBD1 or TRBD2 for D (6 bases each). The CDR3 is 15 amino acids. V lost 0 bases and J lost 3, with 10 bases in between. Germline CDR1 reads MNHEY; CDR2 reads SVGAGI. The chain's CDR3 is CASSYSRGETDTQYF. The CDR3 DNA reads as TGTGCCAGCAGTTACTCGAGGGGGGAGACAGATACGCAGTATTTT.

J is TRBJ2-7 and V is TRBV19, with 12 positions matching TRBD2. V lost 6 bases and J lost 4; bases outside the gene matches: 10. Looked up from germline, CDR1 is LNHDA and CDR2 is SQIVND (reference sequence). The CDR3 spans 16 residues. DNA for the CDR3: TGTGCCAGTAGCTCCACTAGCGGGAGGCCCAGATACGAGCAGTACTTC. The encoded protein is CASSSTSGRPRYEQYF.

This chain joins TRBV12-5 and TRBJ1-1; D not certain. CDR1 and CDR2 from the germline V gene are LGHNT and FRNRAP. The CDR3 totals 15 residues. V lost 2 bases and J lost 5, with 15 bases in between. CDR3 nucleotide sequence: TGTGCTAGTGGTTTGAGGACGGGATATAGGACTGAAGCTTTCTTT. Its translation: CASGLRTGYRTEAFF. Supplemented by reference TRBV12-5 and TRBJ1-1, the full variable domain reads DARVTQTPRHKVTEMGQEVTMRCQPILGHNTVFWYRQTMMQGLELLAYFRNRAPLDDSGMPKDRFSAEMPDATLATLKIQPSEPRDSAVYFCASGLRTGYRTEAFFGQGTRLTVV.

Points on this clone: The identical CDR3 is also encoded by other nucleotide sequences in the sample. This sequence joins TRBV30 and TRBJ2-5; D gene uncertain. Germline V gene lookup returns CDR1 GTSNPN and CDR2 SVGIG (reference sequence). V lost 1 base and J 3 bases, leaving 3 bases between the germline ends. This CDR3 region has 11 residues. The CDR3 is CAWSAEETQYF. CDR3 in DNA: TGTGCCTGGAGTGCGGAAGAGACCCAGTACTTC. The full variable domain, in which reference TRBV30 and TRBJ2-5 provide the parts outside the CDR3, is SQTIHQWPATLVQPVGSPLSLECTVEGTSNPNLYWYRQAAGRGLQLLFYSVGIGQISSEVPQNLSASRPQDRQFILSSKKLLLSDSGFYLCAWSAEETQYFGPGTRLLVL.

This rearrangement joins TRBV28 to TRBJ2-7, with TRBD1 as a possible D gene (5 bases). Germline V gene lookup returns CDR1 MDHEN and CDR2 SYDVKM. CDR3 length: 16 amino acids. The V and J ends lost 4 bases and 3 bases respectively, with 19 bases between them. CDR3 loop: CASSSIGRTMGYEQYF. The CDR3 bases are TGTGCCAGCAGTTCAATTGGCAGGACAATGGGCTACGAGCAGTACTTC.

This clone was seen just once. This chain connects TRBV28 to TRBJ1-1; TRBD1 matches at 9 bases. After removal of 6 bases from V and 0 bases from J, the junction contained 11 bases not matched to a gene. Germline values: CDR1 MDHEN, CDR2 SYDVKM. CDR3 length: 17 residues. The CDR3 sequence is CASSSARTGALNTEAFF. CDR3 in DNA: TGTGCCAGCAGCTCCGCCCGGACAGGGGCCCTGAACACTGAAGCTTTCTTT. The full variable domain, its missing parts supplied by reference TRBV28 and TRBJ1-1, is DVKVTQSSRYLVKRTGEKVFLECVQDMDHENMFWYRQDPGLGLRLIYFSYDVKMKEKGDIPEGYSVSREKKERFSLILESASTNQTSMYLCASSSARTGALNTEAFFGQGTRLTVV.

The CDR3 is CASSGEGGQTEAFF. The CDR3 nucleotides read TGCGCCAGCAGCGGAGAGGGGGGTCAAACTGAAGCTTTCTTT. The V call is TRBV5-1, the J call TRBJ1-1; D is possibly TRBD1 (6 bases). Germline-derived CDR1 and CDR2 are SGHRS and YFSETQ. Trimming cost V 4 bases and J 5 bases, with 15 bases left between them. CDR3 size: 14 residues. Full variable domain (rest looked up from reference TRBV5-1 and TRBJ1-1): KAGVTQTPRYLIKTRGQQVTLSCSPISGHRSVSWYQQTPGQGLQFLFEYFSETQRNKGNFPGRFSGRQFSNSRSEMNVSTLELGDSALYLCASSGEGGQTEAFFGQGTRLTVV.

The chain recombines TRBV6-4 with TRBJ1-2; D not resolved. V lost 3 bases, J lost 4 bases, and 9 bases lay in between. The CDR3 spans 13 residues. CDR1 is MRHNA and CDR2 is SNTAGT in the germline V gene. The CDR3: CASSEGAAYGYTF. The CDR3 DNA is TGTGCCAGCAGTGAAGGTGCAGCCTATGGCTACACCTTC.

The chain is built from TRBV6-5 and TRBJ1-2; 11 positions match TRBD1. Trimming took 6 bases from V and 2 from J; bases not matched to a gene: 5. The CDR3 has 15 residues. Germline V CDR1 and CDR2: MNHEY, SVGAGI. CDR3 sequence: CASSHRDRGNYGYTF. The CDR3, as DNA: TGTGCCAGCAGCCACCGGGACAGGGGGAACTATGGCTACACCTTC.

The V gene is TRBV4-2, the J gene TRBJ2-5; 10 bases are shared with TRBD2. The V and J ends lost 1 base and 2 bases, in that order; junction bases with no gene match: 22. In germline, CDR1 is LGHNA, CDR2 YNFKEQ. The CDR3 has 22 amino acids. CDR3 in DNA: TGTGCCAGCAGCCAAGGGTTTCCCCTTATAGCGGGAGGCCCGAATCGTCAAGAGACCCAGTACTTC. It yields the protein CASSQGFPLIAGGPNRQETQYF.

The chain couples TRBV7-2 to TRBJ1-1; D remains ambiguous. This CDR3 has 14 residues. Trimming left V 5 bases short and J 0 bases short, with 10 bases between. Germline CDR1 is SGHTA and CDR2 is FQGNSA. The CDR3 protein is CASSLTHMNTEAFF. CDR3 sequence (DNA): TGTGCCAGCAGCCTGACCCATATGAACACTGAAGCTTTCTTT.

The V and J genes are TRBV12-2 and TRBJ2-2; the table's D gene call, TRBD1, was not cross checked with the DNA. TRBV12-2 is tagged as a pseudogene. This CDR3 spans 16 amino acids. This chain's CDR3 is CASRLTGHPNTGELFF. The CDR3 bases are TGTGCAAGTCGCTTAACGGGACACCCGAACACCGGGGAGCTGTTTTTT.